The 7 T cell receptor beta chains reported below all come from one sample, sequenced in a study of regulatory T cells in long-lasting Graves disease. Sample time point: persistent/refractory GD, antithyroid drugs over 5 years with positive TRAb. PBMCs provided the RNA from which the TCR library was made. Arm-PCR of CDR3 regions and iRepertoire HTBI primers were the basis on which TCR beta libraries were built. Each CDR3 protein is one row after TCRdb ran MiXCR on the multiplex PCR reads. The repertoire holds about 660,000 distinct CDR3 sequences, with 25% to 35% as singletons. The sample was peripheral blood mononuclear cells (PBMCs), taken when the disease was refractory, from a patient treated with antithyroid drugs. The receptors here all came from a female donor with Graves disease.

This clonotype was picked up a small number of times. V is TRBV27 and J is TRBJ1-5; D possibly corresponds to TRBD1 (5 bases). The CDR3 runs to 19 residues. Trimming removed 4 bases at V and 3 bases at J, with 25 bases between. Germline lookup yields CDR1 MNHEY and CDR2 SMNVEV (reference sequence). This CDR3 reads CASSSLAAEWPGINQPQHF. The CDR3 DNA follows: TGTGCCAGCAGTTCCCTAGCCGCTGAGTGGCCAGGGATCAATCAGCCCCAGCATTTT.

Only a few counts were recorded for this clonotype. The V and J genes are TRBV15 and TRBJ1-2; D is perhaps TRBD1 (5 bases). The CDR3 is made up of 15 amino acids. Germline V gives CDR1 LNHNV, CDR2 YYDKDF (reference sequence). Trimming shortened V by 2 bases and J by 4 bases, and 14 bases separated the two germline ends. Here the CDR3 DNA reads TGTGCCACCAGCAGACAATTAGACAGTTCCTATGGCTACACCTTC. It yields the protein CATSRQLDSSYGYTF.

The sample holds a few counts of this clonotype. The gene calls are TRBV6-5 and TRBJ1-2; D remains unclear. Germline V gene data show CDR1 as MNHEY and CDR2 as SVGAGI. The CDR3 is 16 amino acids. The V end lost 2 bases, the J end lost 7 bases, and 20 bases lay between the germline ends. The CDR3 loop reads CASSYSQTRVTLGYTF. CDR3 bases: TGTGCCAGCAGTTACAGTCAGACCCGCGTTACTCTTGGCTACACCTTC.

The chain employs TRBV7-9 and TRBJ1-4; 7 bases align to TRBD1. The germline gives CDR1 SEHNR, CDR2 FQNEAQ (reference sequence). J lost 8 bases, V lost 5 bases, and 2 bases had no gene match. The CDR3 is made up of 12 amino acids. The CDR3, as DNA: TGTGCCAGCAGCGGGGACAGAGAAAAACTGTTTTTT. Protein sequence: CASSGDREKLFF. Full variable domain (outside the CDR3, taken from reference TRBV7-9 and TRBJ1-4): DTGVSQNPRHKITKRGQNVTFRCDPISEHNRLYWYRQTLGQGPEFLTYFQNEAQLEKSRLLSDRFSAERPKGSFSTLEIQRTEQGDSAMYLCASSGDREKLFFGSGTQLSVL.

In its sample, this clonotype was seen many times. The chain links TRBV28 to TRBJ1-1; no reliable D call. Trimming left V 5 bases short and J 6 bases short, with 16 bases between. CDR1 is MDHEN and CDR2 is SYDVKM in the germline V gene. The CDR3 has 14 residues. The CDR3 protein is CASSMTRERAEAFF. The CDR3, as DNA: TGTGCCAGCAGTATGACACGGGAGAGGGCTGAAGCTTTCTTT.

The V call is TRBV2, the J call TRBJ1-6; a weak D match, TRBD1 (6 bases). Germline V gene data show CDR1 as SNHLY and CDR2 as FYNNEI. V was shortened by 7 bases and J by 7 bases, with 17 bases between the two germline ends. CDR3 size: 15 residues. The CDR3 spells CASKRDTWENSPLHF. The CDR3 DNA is TGTGCCAGCAAGAGGGACACCTGGGAGAATTCACCCCTCCACTTT.

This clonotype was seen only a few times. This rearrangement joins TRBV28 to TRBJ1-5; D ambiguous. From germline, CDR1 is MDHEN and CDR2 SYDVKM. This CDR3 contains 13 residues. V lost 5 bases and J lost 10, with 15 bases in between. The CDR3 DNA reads TGTGCCAGCAGTCCCTTAGACGGCTTCCCCCAGCATTTT. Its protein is CASSPLDGFPQHF.